This T cell receptor (beta chain) was documented in a study of cytomegalovirus exposure and HLA in healthy donors. V shed 1 base, J shed 6 bases, and the junction held 5 bases outside the gene matches. Looked up from germline, CDR1 is SNHLY and CDR2 is FYNNEI. This CDR3 is built from 15 residues. Profiling relied on immunoSEQ multiplex PCR, and the TCRdb table lists in-frame clones only, not all of them. The sample consists of some 320,000 clones, roughly nine tenths of them appearing once. The source is a woman aged 25 to 39 in good health and CMV-seropositive. The rearrangement links TRBV2 to TRBJ2-1; the match to TRBD2 covers 8 bases. Sample: PBMCs. CDR3 nucleotides: TGTGCCAGCAGTGAAGGACTAGCGTCAGGCAATGAGCAGTTCTTC. Translation gives CASSEGLASGNEQFF.